This T cell receptor beta chain was retrieved from a study of blood T cell repertoires in COVID-19. On the study more broadly: T cells, B-cell-depleted T cells, or PBMCs supplied cDNA or gDNA.

V gave up 0 bases and J gave up 8 bases, with 8 bases separating them. CDR3 length equals 12 residues. The germline CDR1 and CDR2 sequences are SGDLS and YYNGEE. Some clones are missing from TCRdb's copy, which holds only in-frame ones; the method was immunoSEQ multiplex PCR. Among roughly 140,000 clones listed, more than 75% were seen once. The V call is TRBV9, the J call TRBJ1-1, with D perhaps TRBD1 (5 bases). The sample was peripheral blood. This TCR was recovered from a woman aged 55-70 years with COVID-19, enrolled during active disease. The CDR3 DNA follows: TGTGCCAGCAGCGTAGGGCAGGGAGAAGCTTTCTTT. Translation: CASSVGQGEAFF.